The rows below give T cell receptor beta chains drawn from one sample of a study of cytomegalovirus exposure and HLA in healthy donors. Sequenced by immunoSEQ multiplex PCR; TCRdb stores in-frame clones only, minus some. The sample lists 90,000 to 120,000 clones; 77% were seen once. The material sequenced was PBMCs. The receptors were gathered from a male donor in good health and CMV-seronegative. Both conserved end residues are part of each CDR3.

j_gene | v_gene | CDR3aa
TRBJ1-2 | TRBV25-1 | CASSDGGIYGYTF
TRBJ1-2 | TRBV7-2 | CASSLGDITYGYTF
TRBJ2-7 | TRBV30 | CAWQTEYYEQYF
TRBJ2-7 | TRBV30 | CAWGKGLAGALYEQYF
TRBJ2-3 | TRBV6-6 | CASSYSFATSSYTQYF
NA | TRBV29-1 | CSVLTQNFYEQYF
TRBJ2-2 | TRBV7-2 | CASSLGPGLAGNTGELFF
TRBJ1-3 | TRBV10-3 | CAVRKGLDSGNTIYF
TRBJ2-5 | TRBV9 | CASPGQGARETQYF
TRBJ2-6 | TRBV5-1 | CASSWRDRSISGANVLTF
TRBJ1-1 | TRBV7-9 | CASSQTSLTGWAEAFF
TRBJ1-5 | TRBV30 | CAWSLGQGNQPQHF
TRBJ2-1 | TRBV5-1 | CASSPLAGARNEQFF
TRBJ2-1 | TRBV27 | CASSLGALQFF
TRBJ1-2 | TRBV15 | CATSPGAAYGYTF
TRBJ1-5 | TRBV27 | CASSSGGWQPQHF
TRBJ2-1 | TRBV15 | CATSRDSGSQFF
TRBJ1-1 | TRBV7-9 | CASSLAETREDLNTEAFF
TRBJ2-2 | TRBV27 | CASSFPTSGAMNTGELFF
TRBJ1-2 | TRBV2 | CASSDGQGNYGYTF
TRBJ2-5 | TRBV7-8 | CASSPDGLGVETQYF
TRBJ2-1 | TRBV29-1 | CSVESPSGHCNEQFF
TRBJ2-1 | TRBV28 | CASSLGTGGSNEQFF